This entry is about one T cell receptor (beta chain). Antigen unknown. The data were taken from a study of identical twins. In every case, the donor was a healthy Caucasian. Overall study results and limits: While abundant cord blood beta clonotypes carried fewer insertions, memory repertoires showed no such pattern. Twin-shared out-of-frame alpha sequences showed excess low generation probability.

Unmatched junction bases numbered 9, after V lost 3 bases and J lost 10 bases. The CDR3 is 14 residues long. CDR1 is SNHLY and CDR2 is FYNNEI in the germline V gene. A template switching step contributed a universal primer site, while unique molecular identifiers were present in the cDNA. TCRdb reprocessed the 5' RACE reads via MiXCR and lists one record per CDR3 protein. The sample yields more than 400,000 distinct CDR3 sequences, around 15% seen once. This same sample was also part of a study on yellow fever vaccine responses in identical twins.

The material sequenced was CD4+ T cells sorted from blood. This receptor was taken from a woman aged 18 to 35 in good health. The chain couples TRBV2 to TRBJ2-1; 7 bases agree with TRBD2. Here the CDR3 reads CASSDSRLAGEQFF. Here the CDR3 DNA reads TGTGCCAGCAGTGATAGCCGACTAGCCGGAGAGCAGTTCTTC.